The clone carrying this TCR beta chain was counted ten times or more. Unique molecular identifiers were attached to individual cDNA molecules. One entry per CDR3 protein results from TCRdb running MiXCR on the 5' RACE reads. The sample consists of 62,000 or so distinct CDR3 sequences, 8.5% to 9.5% of them appearing once. This record comes from a study of early T cells in non-severe SARS-CoV-2 infection. Across the study: Sequencing of bulk RNA from unsorted whole blood was done, without chain pairing.

Trimming cost V 4 bases and J 2 bases, with 14 bases left between them. This CDR3 is 15 amino acids long. The sequencing sample was made of whole blood. This chain uses TRBV12-3 or TRBV12-4 with TRBJ1-1; D is unclear. The TCR originated in an adult who was a healthcare worker with PCR-confirmed SARS-CoV-2 infection or an uninfected control (not recorded which). The CDR3 DNA sequence: TGTGCCAGCAGTTCCATCCCCGGTCGAAACACTGAAGCTTTCTTT. Its protein is CASSSIPGRNTEAFF.